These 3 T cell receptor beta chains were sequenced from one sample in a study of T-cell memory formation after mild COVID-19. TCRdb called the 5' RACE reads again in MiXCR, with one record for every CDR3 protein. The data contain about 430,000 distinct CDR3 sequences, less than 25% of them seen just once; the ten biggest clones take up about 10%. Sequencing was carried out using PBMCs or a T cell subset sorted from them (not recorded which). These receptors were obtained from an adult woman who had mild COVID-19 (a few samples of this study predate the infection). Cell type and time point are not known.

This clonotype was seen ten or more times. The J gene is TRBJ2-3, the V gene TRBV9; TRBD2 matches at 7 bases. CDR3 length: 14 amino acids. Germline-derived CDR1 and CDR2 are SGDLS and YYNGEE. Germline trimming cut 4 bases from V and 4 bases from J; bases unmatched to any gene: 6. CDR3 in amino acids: CASSLGLGADTQYF. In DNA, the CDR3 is TGTGCCAGCAGCCTCGGACTAGGCGCAGATACGCAGTATTTT.

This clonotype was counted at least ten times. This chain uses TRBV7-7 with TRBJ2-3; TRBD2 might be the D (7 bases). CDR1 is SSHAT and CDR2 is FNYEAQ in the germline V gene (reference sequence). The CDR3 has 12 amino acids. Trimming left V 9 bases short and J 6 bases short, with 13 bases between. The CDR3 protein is CARRGGTDTQYF. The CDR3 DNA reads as TGTGCCAGGAGGGGGGGGACGGATACGCAGTATTTT.

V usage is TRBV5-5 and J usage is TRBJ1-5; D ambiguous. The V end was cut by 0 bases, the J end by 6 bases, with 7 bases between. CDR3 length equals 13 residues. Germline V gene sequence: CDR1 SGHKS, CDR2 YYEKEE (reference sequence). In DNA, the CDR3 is TGTGCCAGCAGCTTGGTCGGGAGTCAGCCCCAGCATTTT. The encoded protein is CASSLVGSQPQHF.